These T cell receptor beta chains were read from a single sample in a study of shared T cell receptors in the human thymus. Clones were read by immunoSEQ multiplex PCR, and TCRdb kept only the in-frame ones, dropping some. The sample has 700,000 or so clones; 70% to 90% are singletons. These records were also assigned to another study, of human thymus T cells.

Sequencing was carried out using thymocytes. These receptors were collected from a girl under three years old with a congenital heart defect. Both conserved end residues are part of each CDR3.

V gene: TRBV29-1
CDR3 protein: CSVEDRGNYGYTF

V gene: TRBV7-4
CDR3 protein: CASSLLYYRKGAGELFF

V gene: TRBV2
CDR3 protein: CASSQAGQKVSPLHF

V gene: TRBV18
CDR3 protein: CASSRRIYSGGLTGELFF

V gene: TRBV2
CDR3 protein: CARTGSSYNEQFF

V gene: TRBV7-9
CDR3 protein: CASSLDRGGGANVLTF

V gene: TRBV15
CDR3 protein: CATSSRRVSPLHF

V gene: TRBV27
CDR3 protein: CASSAQGHQPQHF

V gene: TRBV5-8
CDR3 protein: CASSLASDRNYGYTF

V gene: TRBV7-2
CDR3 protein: CASSFKRGLETQYF

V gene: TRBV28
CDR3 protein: CASSLGTDPNYGYTF

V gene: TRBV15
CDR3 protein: CATSFRRAGPGCNSPLHF

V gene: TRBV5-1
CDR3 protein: CASSLHPARFPYEQYF

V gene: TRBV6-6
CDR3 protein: CASSRGRPGENTEAFF

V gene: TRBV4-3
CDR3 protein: CASRGAGNTEAFF

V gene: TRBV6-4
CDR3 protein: CASSDRGKANEKLFF

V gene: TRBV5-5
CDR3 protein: CASSPLGHRERNQPQHF

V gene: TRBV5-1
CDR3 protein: CASSTQTGGVYGYTF

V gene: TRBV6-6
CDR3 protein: CASDFGGPHEQYF

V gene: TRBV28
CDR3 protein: CASSFFLTGTEAFF

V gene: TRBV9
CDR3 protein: CASSPRPTGKYGYTF

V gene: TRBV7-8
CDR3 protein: CASSPLTHTNYGYTF

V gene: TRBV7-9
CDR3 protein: CASSKGQLSGNTIYF

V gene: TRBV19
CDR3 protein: CASSGRVVTGELFF

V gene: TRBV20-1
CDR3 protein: CSAGPRDTQYF

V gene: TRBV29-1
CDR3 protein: CSVVLAAPPYEQYF

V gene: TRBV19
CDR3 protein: CASSERDRFNEKLFF

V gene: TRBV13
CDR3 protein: CASSLARTSSNYEQYF